Listed here are 24 T cell receptor beta chains from one sample, sequenced in a study of T cells in tumors after PD-1 blockade. Here immunoSEQ multiplex PCR was the method, and the copy in TCRdb shows in-frame clones only, minus some. The sample includes roughly 60,000 clones, about 80% of them seen just once. The sequencing here drew on PBMCs, taken before anti-PD-1 treatment. These TCRs come from a human donor with basal cell carcinoma.

The chain joins TRBV2 to TRBJ2-7, with a tentative D call TRBD1 (6 bases). Germline CDR1 is SNHLY and CDR2 is FYNNEI. The V end lost 9 bases, the J end lost 2 bases, and 11 bases lay between the germline ends. The CDR3 extends over 12 amino acids. CDR3 nucleotides: TGTGCCAGTAGACAGGCCCCCTACGAGCAGTACTTC. Translating it yields CASRQAPYEQYF. Full variable domain (rest looked up from reference TRBV2 and TRBJ2-7): EPEVTQTPSHQVTQMGQEVILRCVPISNHLYFYWYRQILGQKVEFLVSFYNNEISEKSEIFDDQFSVERPDGSNFTLKIRSTKLEDSAMYFCASRQAPYEQYFGPGTRLTVT.

V usage is TRBV27 and J usage is TRBJ1-5, with 8 bases aligning to TRBD1. Germline CDR1 MNHEY, CDR2 SMNVEV (reference sequence). The CDR3 consists of 15 residues. Trimming removed 5 bases from V and 1 base from J; junction bases left unmatched: 4. CDR3 in amino acids: CASSRQGISNQPQHF. The CDR3 DNA reads as TGTGCCAGCAGTAGACAGGGGATAAGCAATCAGCCCCAGCATTTT.

This clone was picked up one time. The chain employs TRBV6-4 and TRBJ2-1; TRBD2 matches 8 bases. Germline V gene sequence: CDR1 MRHNA, CDR2 SNTAGT. The CDR3 has 17 residues. V was clipped by 0 bases and J by 5 bases; unmatched bases: 9. CDR3 in amino acids: CASSDSAGRGANNEQFF. CDR3 coding DNA: TGTGCCAGCAGTGACTCGGCGGGGCGGGGGGCAAACAATGAGCAGTTCTTC.

The chain uses TRBV7-2 and TRBJ1-2, with D tentatively TRBD1 (6 bases). The CDR3 has 15 residues. Germline V gene lookup returns CDR1 SGHTA and CDR2 FQGNSA. The V and J ends lost 0 bases and 8 bases respectively, with 16 bases between them. The CDR3 DNA reads as TGTGCCAGCAGCTTAGCGGAGTCTACAGGGAAAGGCTACACCTTC. Protein product: CASSLAESTGKGYTF.

The chain has TRBV15 and TRBJ1-2; maybe TRBD1 (6 bases). The CDR3 runs to 16 residues. CDR1 and CDR2 (germline): LNHNV, YYDKDF (reference sequence). The V end was cut by 0 bases, the J end by 5 bases, with 16 bases between. For the CDR3, the DNA is TGTGCCACCAGCAGAGACAGGAGGGGGACTGGGTATGGCTACACCTTC. It is translated as CATSRDRRGTGYGYTF.

This chain links TRBV30 with TRBJ2-2, with 9 bases aligning to TRBD1. The J segment lost 5 bases and the V segment lost 7 bases, leaving 5 bases of the junction unmatched. Per germline, CDR1 GTSNPN and CDR2 SVGIG (reference sequence). The CDR3 has 13 residues. As DNA, the CDR3 is TGTGCCTTAGGGACAGGGAGGACCGGGGAGCTGTTTTTT. This encodes CALGTGRTGELFF.

The chain recombines TRBV6-5 with TRBJ1-1, with D unclear. The CDR3 totals 12 residues. Germline V lookup: CDR1 MNHEY, CDR2 SVGAGI. With 9 bases removed from V and 1 base from J, the gap between germline ends came to 9 bases. The CDR3 nucleotides are TGTGCCAGTCGAAACGGGAACACTGAAGCTTTCTTT. It is translated as CASRNGNTEAFF.

The table lists this clone with a few counts. V usage is TRBV5-4 and J usage is TRBJ2-2; weak D call: TRBD1 (6 bases). V was shortened by 0 bases and J by 8 bases, with 14 bases between the two germline ends. CDR3 length: 15 amino acids. Germline V gene lookup returns CDR1 SGHNT and CDR2 YYREEE (reference sequence). The CDR3 nucleotides are TGTGCCAGCAGCTTGGCTACAGGGATGGCTGGGGAGCTGTTTTTT. As protein: CASSLATGMAGELFF.

V and J are TRBV5-6 and TRBJ2-5; D could derive from TRBD1 or TRBD2 (5 bases each). This CDR3 contains 16 residues. CDR1 SGHDT and CDR2 YYEEEE come from the germline V gene. V was trimmed by 4 bases and J by 0 bases, leaving 16 bases between them. The CDR3 sequence: CASSPPYGANQETQYF. The DNA of the CDR3 is TGTGCCAGCAGCCCGCCCTACGGGGCAAACCAAGAGACCCAGTACTTC.

The J gene is TRBJ1-1, the V gene TRBV7-6; possibly TRBD1 for D (5 bases). The CDR3 covers 14 residues. Germline values: CDR1 SGHVS, CDR2 FNYEAQ. V lost 5 bases to trimming and J lost 6 bases, with 16 bases between them. The CDR3 here is CASSPDGAVPEAFF. DNA for the CDR3: TGTGCCAGCAGCCCCGATGGGGCGGTGCCTGAAGCTTTCTTT.

The chain couples TRBV5-1 to TRBJ2-3; 9 bases match TRBD2. CDR1 and CDR2 from the germline V gene are SGHRS and YFSETQ. There are 17 residues in the CDR3. Trimming removed 6 bases from V and 0 bases from J; junction bases left unmatched: 11. CDR3 in amino acids: CASNNPGLAFSTDTQYF. The CDR3 coding sequence is TGCGCCAGCAACAATCCGGGACTAGCCTTTAGCACAGATACGCAGTATTTT.

This clone was detected only once. This chain connects TRBV19 to TRBJ1-6; tentative D call: TRBD1 (5 bases). Trimming cost V 2 bases and J 8 bases, with 13 bases left between them. Germline assignment: CDR1 LNHDA and CDR2 SQIVND (reference sequence). The CDR3 spans 15 residues. This CDR3 is CASSIRRGFDSPLHF. CDR3 nucleotide sequence: TGTGCCAGTAGTATAAGACGGGGGTTTGATTCACCCCTCCACTTT.

This clone showed up just a few times. DNA for the CDR3: TGTGCCAGCAGAAAGGCCACCTACGAGCAGTACTTC. Residues: CASRKATYEQYF. V usage is TRBV7-9 and J usage is TRBJ2-7; D is unclear. V gave up 6 bases and J gave up 2 bases, with 8 bases separating them. CDR3 length: 12 amino acids. Germline CDR1 and CDR2: SEHNR and FQNEAQ (reference sequence).

Only a few counts were recorded for this clone. This chain connects TRBV19 to TRBJ2-2; D possibly corresponds to TRBD1 (6 bases). Germline V CDR1 and CDR2: LNHDA, SQIVND (reference sequence). Trimming removed 7 bases at V and 6 bases at J, with 6 bases between. There are 11 residues in the CDR3. CDR3 sequence (DNA): TGTGCCAGTAACAGGGCCGGGGAGCTGTTTTTT. This codes for CASNRAGELFF. Using reference TRBV19 and TRBJ2-2 for the parts outside the CDR3, the full variable domain is DGGITQSPKYLFRKEGQNVTLSCEQNLNHDAMYWYRQDPGQGLRLIYYSQIVNDFQKGDIAEGYSVSREKKESFPLTVTSAQKNPTAFYLCASNRAGELFFGEGSRLTVL.

This chain joins TRBV19 and TRBJ2-1; weak D call: TRBD2 (5 bases). Germline loops: CDR1 LNHDA, CDR2 SQIVND (reference sequence). The CDR3 loop spans 14 amino acids. The V end was cut by 6 bases, the J end by 6 bases, with 15 bases between. This CDR3 is CASRGRGRPNEQFF. CDR3 nucleotides: TGTGCCAGTAGAGGGCGCGGGCGACCCAATGAGCAGTTCTTC.

The rearrangement uses TRBV15 and TRBJ2-1; 15 positions match TRBD2. CDR3 length: 15 amino acids. The germline V gene encodes CDR1 LNHNV and CDR2 YYDKDF (reference sequence). V lost 1 base, J lost 8 bases, and 0 bases stayed unmatched. DNA of the CDR3: TGTGCCACCAGCAGAGGGACTAGCGGGGGGGATGAGCAGTTCTTC. Encoded protein: CATSRGTSGGDEQFF.

The J gene is TRBJ2-3, the V gene TRBV4-2, with 9 bases matching TRBD2. From germline, CDR1 is LGHNA and CDR2 YNFKEQ. The CDR3 loop spans 14 amino acids. The junction had 2 bases not matched to a gene; V was cut back by 1 base and J by 6 bases. CDR3 residues: CASSQGGGADTQYF. In nucleotides, the CDR3 is TGTGCCAGCAGCCAAGGCGGGGGGGCGGATACGCAGTATTTT.

This clone was recorded a few times. The genes are TRBV27 and TRBJ2-5; 7 bases agree with TRBD1. Germline CDR1 is MNHEY and CDR2 is SMNVEV (reference sequence). Germline trimming cut 3 bases from V and 0 bases from J; bases unmatched to any gene: 4. The CDR3 covers 15 residues. The CDR3 DNA follows: TGTGCCAGCAGTTTGAGGGGACAGCACCAAGAGACCCAGTACTTC. Translation: CASSLRGQHQETQYF.

J is TRBJ1-5 and V is TRBV9; no definite D call. Germline CDR1 is SGDLS and CDR2 is YYNGEE. V gave up 3 bases and J gave up 6 bases, with 16 bases separating them. This CDR3 region has 15 residues. The CDR3 sequence is CASSGGPGWGQPQHF. For the CDR3, the DNA is TGTGCCAGCAGCGGAGGCCCTGGGTGGGGTCAGCCCCAGCATTTT. Variable domain in full (rest from reference TRBV9 and TRBJ1-5): DSGVTQTPKHLITATGQRVTLRCSPRSGDLSVYWYQQSLDQGLQFLIQYYNGEERAKGNILERFSAQQFPDLHSELNLSSLELGDSALYFCASSGGPGWGQPQHFGDGTRLSIL.

This chain uses TRBV19 with TRBJ1-1, with TRBD1 as a possible D gene (5 bases). Trimming shortened V by 3 bases and J by 5 bases, and 19 bases separated the two germline ends. Germline CDR1 LNHDA, CDR2 SQIVND (reference sequence). The CDR3 sequence is 16 residues long. CDR3 residues: CASSIKDTGFGTEAFF. The CDR3 coding sequence is TGTGCCAGTAGTATCAAGGACACAGGATTTGGAACTGAAGCTTTCTTT. Together with reference TRBV19 and TRBJ1-1, the CDR3 gives the full variable domain: DGGITQSPKYLFRKEGQNVTLSCEQNLNHDAMYWYRQDPGQGLRLIYYSQIVNDFQKGDIAEGYSVSREKKESFPLTVTSAQKNPTAFYLCASSIKDTGFGTEAFFGQGTRLTVV.

Regarding this clone: The germline gene is not matched at one end of the junction; a read error may be the cause. The chain employs TRBV7-7 and TRBJ2-7, with TRBD1 identical over 8 bases. Germline V gene lookup returns CDR1 SSHAT and CDR2 FNYEAQ (reference sequence). The CDR3 has 15 residues. The CDR3 nucleotides read TGTGCTAGCAGCTTAATGCAGGGGGCGCAGCACGAGCAGTACTTC. Its protein is CASSLMQGAQHEQYF.

J is TRBJ1-2 and V is TRBV30, with D possibly TRBD1 on 6 matching bases. CDR3 length: 14 residues. Germline V gene sequence: CDR1 GTSNPN, CDR2 SVGIG (reference sequence). Trimming took off 5 bases at V and 5 bases at J, with 18 bases between the two ends. CDR3 bases: TGTGCCTGGCAATTGGGGGGGCGCTTTTATGGCTACACCTTC. Protein product: CAWQLGGRFYGYTF.

The chain employs TRBV19 and TRBJ2-7; D remains ambiguous. The CDR3 loop spans 11 amino acids. Germline loops: CDR1 LNHDA, CDR2 SQIVND (reference sequence). The V and J ends lost 3 bases and 4 bases respectively, with 4 bases between them. This CDR3 reads CASSIGYEQYF. CDR3 nucleotides: TGTGCCAGTAGTATCGGGTACGAGCAGTACTTC. Based on the CDR3 plus reference TRBV19 and TRBJ2-7, the full variable domain is DGGITQSPKYLFRKEGQNVTLSCEQNLNHDAMYWYRQDPGQGLRLIYYSQIVNDFQKGDIAEGYSVSREKKESFPLTVTSAQKNPTAFYLCASSIGYEQYFGPGTRLTVT.

This sequence joins TRBV19 and TRBJ1-5, with D maybe TRBD1 (5 bases). The CDR3 runs 12 residues. V was clipped by 10 bases and J by 7 bases, with 14 bases between them. The germline V gene encodes CDR1 LNHDA and CDR2 SQIVND (reference sequence). This chain's CDR3 is CATRGQRQPQHF. CDR3 coding DNA: TGTGCCACCCGAGGACAAAGGCAGCCCCAGCATTTT.